This TCR beta chain emerged from a study of T cells in Graves' hyperthyroidism and ophthalmopathy. General observations from the study: Blood also showed most of the thyroid clonotypes that were expanded above 0.001.

TCR beta CDR3 regions were amplified from RNA transcripts. TCR CDR3 underwent first-round RT-PCR with the HTBI primer set. TCRdb passed the multiplex PCR reads through MiXCR, listing each CDR3 protein once. This table has some 690,000 distinct CDR3 sequences, roughly 17% appearing once. This clonotype was seen ten or more times. Its antigen is not identified. The TCR was taken from a man aged 50 to 60 with Graves' hyperthyroidism. Sequencing was done on a sample of blood.

In DNA, the CDR3 is TGTGCCAGTAGGGACAGGGGGGATATCACTGAAGCTTTCTTT. Its translation is CASRDRGDITEAFF. The chain joins TRBV19 to TRBJ1-1; 10 bases map to TRBD1. Unmatched junction bases numbered 5, after V lost 6 bases and J lost 4 bases. Looked up from germline, CDR1 is LNHDA and CDR2 is SQIVND (reference sequence). The length of the CDR3 is 14 residues.